This T cell receptor (beta chain) was recovered during a study of cytomegalovirus exposure and HLA in healthy donors. The study's findings and limits: The study dropped some indistinguishable V segments, TRBV6-2 and TRBV6-3 among them. It was only CMV serostatus that was available as immune exposure information. When analyzed later, a missense DCLRE1C variant was found to be linked to TCR beta V- and J-gene trimming.

About this clone itself: Its antigen is unknown.

Trimming took off 5 bases at V and 3 bases at J, with 8 bases between the two ends. The CDR3 length is 11 residues. CDR1 DFQATT and CDR2 SNEGSKA come from the germline V gene (reference sequence). PCR amplification relied on 60 Vbeta primers (plus 13 Jbeta primers). TCRdb's copy holds only in-frame clones and misses some; the assay was immunoSEQ multiplex PCR. The sample consists of about 150,000 clones, around 80% of them appearing once. This receptor was obtained from a man aged 25 to 40 in good health and CMV-seropositive. The sequencing sample was made of PBMCs. The rearrangement uses TRBV20-1 and TRBJ2-7; D gene ambiguous. CDR3 nucleotides: TGCAGTGCTGACTCGGTCTACGAGCAGTACTTC. Protein: CSADSVYEQYF.